This TCR beta chain originates from a study of OX40 agonist ivuxolimab in advanced cancers. Study-level information: The mean age was roughly 60 years, ranging from roughly 23 to 79, with around four fifths of participants male.

V was pared by 5 bases and J by 1 base, with 15 bases between. The CDR3 length is 15 residues. Germline CDR1 MNHEY, CDR2 SVGAGI. Generated by immunoSEQ multiplex PCR, the TCRdb table keeps only in-frame clones and is missing some. The sample contains about 72,000 clones, approximately 86% of which appear only once. Sequenced material: CD4+ or CD8+ T cells sorted from blood, taken in a trial of the OX40 agonist ivuxolimab. The rearrangement joins TRBV6-5 to TRBJ2-7; no clear D gene. This TCR was recovered from an adult with an advanced solid tumor such as melanoma, head and neck, liver or kidney cancer. CDR3 bases: TGTGCCAGCAGTCAGAGCAGGCAGGCGTCCTACGAGCAGTACTTC. It encodes CASSQSRQASYEQYF.